This T cell receptor (beta chain) was identified during a study of response to subunit inactivated influenza vaccine. CDR1 SGDLS and CDR2 YYNGEE come from the germline V gene. The CDR3 covers 14 residues. Trimming stripped 3 bases from V and 4 bases from J, with 13 bases between. TCRdb analysed the RT-PCR reads with MiXCR anew, one entry per CDR3 protein. Of about 570,000 distinct CDR3 sequences detected, approximately 11% appear once; the ten largest clones hold 9.5% to 12%. This clonotype was detected a few times. Separately, the same data were catalogued under a study of T cells expressing NK-cell markers. That study reports: TCR beta cDNA was generated via 5'RACE template switching incorporating UMIs. Dominant NKG2C+ clonotypes made up roughly 1.0-8% of CD8+ T cells in a handful of donors.

This TCR was sampled from a man over 45 who received an inactivated influenza vaccine. The chain carries TRBV9 and TRBJ1-2; a possible D gene is TRBD1 (5 bases). The sequencing used PBMCs from blood, collected on the day of vaccination. CDR3 in DNA: TGTGCCAGCAGCGGAGAATCGACAGTCTATGGCTACACCTTC. Protein product: CASSGESTVYGYTF. The complete variable domain, with remaining parts taken from reference TRBV9 and TRBJ1-2, reads DSGVTQTPKHLITATGQRVTLRCSPRSGDLSVYWYQQSLDQGLQFLIQYYNGEERAKGNILERFSAQQFPDLHSELNLSSLELGDSALYFCASSGESTVYGYTFGSGTRLTVV.